This TCR beta chain stems from a study of T-cell reconstitution after alpha-beta-depleted transplantation in children. Germline loops: CDR1 MNHEY, CDR2 SMNVEV (reference sequence). This CDR3 has 17 amino acids. Trimming shortened V by 6 bases and J by 2 bases, and 23 bases separated the two germline ends. Unique molecular identifiers were used in preparing the TCRbeta library. TCRdb re-derived calls from the PCR reads in MiXCR, one entry per CDR3 protein. This sample yields 250,000 to 350,000 distinct CDR3 sequences, of which more than 20% are seen a single time; roughly 9.7% belongs to the top ten. The source material was PBMCs, mostly from graft donor cells, sampled 180 days after TCRalphabeta/CD19-depleted stem cell transplant. This TCR was sampled from a male patient younger than 18 who had a stem cell transplant for acute lymphoblastic leukemia, so the T cells may come from the graft donor. This sequence joins TRBV27 and TRBJ2-7; tentatively, D is TRBD2 (5 bases). In DNA form, the CDR3 reads TGTGCCAGCAGCGACCCCCAGACCCTCCGGGGTCCCTACGAGCAGTACTTC. As protein: CASSDPQTLRGPYEQYF.